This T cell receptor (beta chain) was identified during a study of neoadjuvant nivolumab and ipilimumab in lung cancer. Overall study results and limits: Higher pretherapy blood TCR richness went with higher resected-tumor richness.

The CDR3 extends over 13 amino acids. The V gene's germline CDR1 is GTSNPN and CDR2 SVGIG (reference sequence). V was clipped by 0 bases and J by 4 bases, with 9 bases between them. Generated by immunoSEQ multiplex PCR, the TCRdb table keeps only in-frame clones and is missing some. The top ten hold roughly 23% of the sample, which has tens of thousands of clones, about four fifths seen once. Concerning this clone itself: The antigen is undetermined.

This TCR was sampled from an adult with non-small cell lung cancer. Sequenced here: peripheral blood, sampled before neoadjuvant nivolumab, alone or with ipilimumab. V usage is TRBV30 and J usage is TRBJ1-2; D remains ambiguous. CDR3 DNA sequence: TGTGCCTGGAGTGTAATTGGGAGCTATGGCTACACCTTC. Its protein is CAWSVIGSYGYTF.